Below are 5 T cell receptor beta chains sequenced from a single sample in a study of identical twins. TCRdb re-called the 5' RACE reads with MiXCR, one entry per CDR3 protein. The table has some 1,600,000 distinct CDR3 sequences, 25% to 35% seen once. The source material was cord blood. Receptors were obtained from a newborn girl in good health.

The table lists this clonotype with a few counts. The V gene is TRBV21-1, the J gene TRBJ2-4; the tabulated D call, TRBD1, remains unverified against the DNA. Matching the DNA end better, TRBJ2-7 makes the J call doubtful. TRBV21-1 is recorded as a pseudogene. The CDR3 contains 12 residues. The CDR3 region is CASSKRRLEQYF. CDR3 nucleotide sequence: TGTGCCAGCAGCAAAAGGCGCCTCGAGCAGTACTTC.

A few counts support this clonotype. The chain employs TRBV25-1 and TRBJ2-4; TRBD1 might be the D (5 bases). The J call could be wrong; TRBJ2-7 is a better fit for the DNA end. CDR3 length equals 17 residues. Germline V gene lookup returns CDR1 MGHDK and CDR2 SYGVNS. The CDR3: CASSEFFGHEAGREQYF. DNA of the CDR3: TGTGCCAGCAGTGAATTCTTTGGACATGAGGCCGGGCGCGAGCAGTACTTC.

V is TRBV3-1 and J is TRBJ2-1; TRBD2 might be the D (6 bases). There are 16 residues in the CDR3. The germline V gene has CDR1 LGHDT and CDR2 YNNKEL (reference sequence). Trimming took 0 bases from V and 4 from J, leaving 13 bases between them. CDR3 region: CASSQDWAGPYNEQFF. The CDR3 nucleotides read TGTGCCAGCAGCCAAGATTGGGCGGGGCCATACAATGAGCAGTTCTTC.

J is TRBJ1-1 and V is TRBV4-1; a weak D match, TRBD1 (6 bases). Germline V gene sequence: CDR1 MGHRA, CDR2 YSYEKL. CDR3 length: 15 amino acids. The ends were cut back, 2 bases at V and 1 base at J, with 11 bases in the middle. The chain's CDR3 is CASSQRGGQNTEAFF. The CDR3, as DNA: TGCGCCAGCAGCCAAAGAGGGGGACAGAACACTGAAGCTTTCTTT.

This sequence joins TRBV2 and TRBJ2-2, with D possibly being TRBD2 (7 bases). The CDR3 runs 14 residues. From germline, CDR1 is SNHLY and CDR2 FYNNEI. V lost 6 bases and J 8 bases, leaving 16 bases between the germline ends. This CDR3 reads CASSELGGVGELFF. Here the CDR3 DNA reads TGTGCCAGCAGCGAATTAGGGGGGGTAGGGGAGCTGTTTTTT. Combining the CDR3 with reference TRBV2 and TRBJ2-2 gives the whole variable domain EPEVTQTPSHQVTQMGQEVILRCVPISNHLYFYWYRQILGQKVEFLVSFYNNEISEKSEIFDDQFSVERPDGSNFTLKIRSTKLEDSAMYFCASSELGGVGELFFGEGSRLTVL.